This T cell receptor (beta chain) stems from a study of Ad26.COV2.S vaccination and SARS-CoV-2 variants. About this clone: Its specificity is unknown.

Study-level points and caveats: Comparability of non-spike TCR breadth was observed across vaccine and placebo recipients.

Using immunoSEQ multiplex PCR, the repertoire was profiled, and TCRdb retains in-frame clones only, with some absent. The sample has roughly 240,000 clones, approximately 87% seen once. As for treatment: around 19 received Ad26.COV2.S at low or high dose, single or two shots; a few received placebo; per-sample allocation not given. Day 63 after the first vaccine or placebo injection was the time point for sampling. The source of this sequence is a person between 18 and 59 years old who received the Ad26.COV2.S COVID-19 vaccine or a placebo. Sequenced material: peripheral blood, taken in a trial of Ad26.COV2.S vaccine versus placebo.

The CDR3 sequence is CAWSVSRGPYEQYF. CDR3 DNA: TGTGCCTGGAGTGTATCCAGGGGGCCCTACGAGCAGTACTTC. The chain links TRBV30 to TRBJ2-7; 8 nucleotides match TRBD1. With 0 bases clipped from V and 2 bases from J, the junction kept 3 bases outside the gene matches. Germline V lookup: CDR1 GTSNPN, CDR2 SVGIG (reference sequence). This CDR3 contains 14 residues.